This is a list of T cell receptor beta chains from one sample in a study of T cells in localized non-small cell lung cancer. Clones were sequenced by immunoSEQ multiplex PCR, and TCRdb holds only the in-frame ones, with some missing. The sample has about 36,000 clones; around 88% are singletons. The material sequenced was peripheral blood, taken before any cancer treatment. All receptors derive from a woman between 40 and 69 years old with stage I lung adenocarcinoma. Each CDR3 is given with its conserved first and last residue. Fields, in order: J gene, V gene, D gene, clone size, CDR3 DNA, CDR3 protein. The D gene is left open where the match is weak. The size of a clone is reported for some rows only, either as once, few or many, or as a class for expanded clones.

>TRBJ1-2|TRBV11-3|TRBD1|NA
TGTGCCAGCAGCTTAGAAGGGGGCCTTGACTCTGGCTACACCTTC
CASSLEGGLDSGYTF
>TRBJ2-3|TRBV6-6|TRBD1|NA
TGTGCCAGCAGTTGGGGACAGGGGGCAGATACGCAGTATTTT
CASSWGQGADTQYF
>TRBJ2-7|TRBV29-1|TRBD1|NA
TGCAGCGTAGCCGGGACAGGTACCGGGCAGTACTTC
CSVAGTGTGQYF
>TRBJ1-6|TRBV6-6|NA|NA
TGTGCCTCCTACGGGAGGGGGAGCTCCTATAATTCACCCCTCCACTTT
CASYGRGSSYNSPLHF
>TRBJ1-2|TRBV4-1|TRBD1|NA
TGCGCCAGCAGCCAAGAGGGACAGGGGGCGAGAGGCTACACCTTC
CASSQEGQGARGYTF
>TRBJ2-7|TRBV11-3|NA|NA
TGTGCCAGCAGCTCCCGGACCTCCTACGAGCAGTACTTC
CASSSRTSYEQYF
>TRBJ1-1|TRBV5-1|NA|NA
TGCGCCAGCAGCTCCTCGGGGGGAGAGATAGCTTTCTTT
CASSSSGGEIAFF
>TRBJ1-2|TRBV5-1|NA|once
TGCGCCAGCAGCTTGGATGACTATGGCTACACCTTC
CASSLDDYGYTF
>TRBJ1-1|TRBV5-1|TRBD1|NA
TGCGCCAGCAGTTCCGGGACAGGGGGAACTGAAGCTTTCTTT
CASSSGTGGTEAFF
>TRBJ1-4|TRBV5-1|NA|NA
TGCGCCAGCAAGCGTCCGGGTGGTACTGAAAAACTGTTTTTT
CASKRPGGTEKLFF
>TRBJ2-5|TRBV29-1|TRBD1|NA
TGCAGCGTCGCTCCGGGACAGGGGGCTCGTGAGACCCAGTACTTC
CSVAPGQGARETQYF
>TRBJ2-5|TRBV28|TRBD1|NA
TGTGCCAGCAGTTTAAGGACAGGGGGTTTTGAGACCCAGTACTTC
CASSLRTGGFETQYF
>TRBJ1-5|TRBV12-5|NA|once
TGTGCTAGTGGTTTATCGGGGCTCGGCAATCAGCCCCAGCATTTT
CASGLSGLGNQPQHF
>TRBJ1-1|TRBV19|NA|NA
TGTGCCAGTAGTAATCTCGGGGGGACCACTGAAGCTTTCTTT
CASSNLGGTTEAFF
>TRBJ2-1|TRBV5-1|NA|NA
TGCGCCAGCACCCAGGACATGAGCTCCTACAATGAGCAGTTCTTC
CASTQDMSSYNEQFF
>TRBJ1-1|TRBV19|TRBD1|few
TGTGCCAGTAGTGCCGAAACAGGGGTACTGAACACTGAAGCTTTCTTT
CASSAETGVLNTEAFF
>TRBJ1-1|TRBV6-6|NA|NA
TGTGCCAGCAGTTACGACCGGAACACTGAAGCTTTCTTT
CASSYDRNTEAFF
>TRBJ2-2|TRBV15|NA|NA
TGTGCCACCAGCAGGGAATCTGTGGCGGCCCAGGAGTACACCGGGGAGCTGTTTTTT
CATSRESVAAQEYTGELFF
>TRBJ1-6|TRBV9|NA|NA
TGTGCCAGCAGCGGGGAAGGTAGTTCACCCCTCCACTTT
CASSGEGSSPLHF
>TRBJ1-2|TRBV4-1|NA|few
TGCGCCAGCAGCCAAGAAACGAGGACAGACTATGGCTACACCTTC
CASSQETRTDYGYTF